This T cell receptor beta chain was sequenced in a study of human T cells and chemical hapten exposure. This clonotype was seen ten or more times. Time point here: patch test 3, about 24 weeks after DPC sensitization. The treatment here: therapeutic diphenylcyclopropenone sensitization with weekly scalp DPC. TCRdb analysed the RACE reads with MiXCR anew, one entry per CDR3 protein. This table has about 120,000 distinct CDR3 sequences, around 11% appearing once. The specimen comprised whole blood, sampled in connection with sensitization to the hapten diphenylcyclopropenone (DPC). The TCR sequence derives from a woman aged 45-60 years with alopecia areata. Some clones in this sample may be carry-over from other donors' samples.

CDR3: CATSALYEQFF. The CDR3 DNA is TGTGCCACCAGTGCTCTGTATGAGCAGTTCTTC. V gene TRBV24-1 combines with J gene TRBJ2-1; D is unresolved. Germline V lookup: CDR1 KGHDR, CDR2 SFDVKD. The V end lost 5 bases, the J end lost 8 bases, and 6 bases lay between the germline ends. The CDR3 contains 11 residues.